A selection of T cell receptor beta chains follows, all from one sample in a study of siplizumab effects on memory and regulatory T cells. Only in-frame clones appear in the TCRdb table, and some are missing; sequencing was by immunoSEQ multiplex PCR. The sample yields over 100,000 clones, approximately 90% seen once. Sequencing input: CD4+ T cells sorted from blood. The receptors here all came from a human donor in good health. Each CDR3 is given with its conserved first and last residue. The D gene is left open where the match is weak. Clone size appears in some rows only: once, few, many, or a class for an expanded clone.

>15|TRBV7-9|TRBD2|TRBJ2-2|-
TGTGCCAGCAGCTTGACTAGCGGGAGTGCTGGGGAGCTGTTTTTT
CASSLTSGSAGELFF
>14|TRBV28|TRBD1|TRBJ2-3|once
TGTGCCAGCAGTCGGGACAGGGTCGGAGATACGCAGTATTTT
CASSRDRVGDTQYF
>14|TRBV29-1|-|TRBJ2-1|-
TGCAGCGTTGTATCAAGCGATGCCTACAATGAGCAGTTCTTC
CSVVSSDAYNEQFF
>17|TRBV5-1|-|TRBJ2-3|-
TGCGCCAGCAGCCTCGGCTCCCTGACTAGAAGCACAGATACGCAGTATTTT
CASSLGSLTRSTDTQYF
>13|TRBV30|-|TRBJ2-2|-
TGTGCCTGGAGTGAGACCAGACCCGGGGAGCTGTTTTTT
CAWSETRPGELFF
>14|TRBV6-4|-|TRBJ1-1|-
TGTGCCAGCAGCGTCGATCGGGGGAACACTGAAGCTTTCTTT
CASSVDRGNTEAFF
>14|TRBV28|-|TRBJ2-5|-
TGTGCCAGCAGTTCTTTGCCGAGACAAGAGACCCAGTACTTC
CASSSLPRQETQYF
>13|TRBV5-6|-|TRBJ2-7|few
TGTGCCAGCAGCTTGGTTGATGCCTACGAGCAGTACTTC
CASSLVDAYEQYF
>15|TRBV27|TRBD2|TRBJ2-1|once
TGTGCCAGCAGCCGACCGGGACTACAAGCCAATGAGCAGTTCTTC
CASSRPGLQANEQFF
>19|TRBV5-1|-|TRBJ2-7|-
TGCGCCAGCAGCTTGGAGGGACAAATATGGAGTCGGGGGTCCTACGAGCAGTACTTC
CASSLEGQIWSRGSYEQYF
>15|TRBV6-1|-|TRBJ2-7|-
TGTGCCAGCAATCAGAGACATACACGGATCTACGAGCAGTACTTC
CASNQRHTRIYEQYF
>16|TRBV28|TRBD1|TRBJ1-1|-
TGTGCCAGCAGTTTAGGGACAGCCGGCCACGAGGCTGAAGCTTTCTTT
CASSLGTAGHEAEAFF
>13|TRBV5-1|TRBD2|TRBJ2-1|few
TGCGCCAGCTTAGGACTAGCCGCTAATGAGCAGTTCTTC
CASLGLAANEQFF
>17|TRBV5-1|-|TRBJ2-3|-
TGCGCCAGCAGCTTGATCAGCGTAGGAGCTAGCACAGATACGCAGTATTTT
CASSLISVGASTDTQYF
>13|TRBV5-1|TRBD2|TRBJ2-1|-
TGCGCCAGCAGCTCAATAGCGGGAGGTGAGCAGTTCTTC
CASSSIAGGEQFF
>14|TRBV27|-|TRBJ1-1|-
TGTGCCAGCAGTTCCCCGGGCCAGCGGGCTGAAGCTTTCTTT
CASSSPGQRAEAFF
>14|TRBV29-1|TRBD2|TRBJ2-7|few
TGCAGCGCTAAGACTAGCGGTAGCTCCTACGAGCAGTACTTC
CSAKTSGSSYEQYF
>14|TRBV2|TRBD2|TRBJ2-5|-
TGTGCCGGTGCTGGGGGGGGTGGCCAAGAGACCCAGTACTTC
CAGAGGGGQETQYF
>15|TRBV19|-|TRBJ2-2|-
TGTGCCAGTAGTTACCGGGGAAGGAACACCGGGGAGCTGTTTTTT
CASSYRGRNTGELFF
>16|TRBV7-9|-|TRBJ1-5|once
TGTGCCAGCAGCTTAGCGCTGGCAGGGGGCAATCAGCCCCAGCATTTT
CASSLALAGGNQPQHF
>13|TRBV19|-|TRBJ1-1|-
TGTGCCAGTAGTACAACAGGGATGACTGAAGCTTTCTTT
CASSTTGMTEAFF
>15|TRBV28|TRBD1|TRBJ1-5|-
TGTGCCAGCAGACCGCAGGGGGTGAAAAATCAGCCCCAGCATTTT
CASRPQGVKNQPQHF
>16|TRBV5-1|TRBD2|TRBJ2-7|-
TGCGCCAGCAGCTTGGGGTCTAGCGGGATCTCCTACGAGCAGTACTTC
CASSLGSSGISYEQYF
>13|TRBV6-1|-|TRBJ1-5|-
TGTGCCAGCAGTGATACCCGCCATCAGCCCCAGCATTTT
CASSDTRHQPQHF
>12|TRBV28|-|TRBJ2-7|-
TGTGCCAGCAGATCAAGAGCCCGGGAGCAGTACTTC
CASRSRAREQYF
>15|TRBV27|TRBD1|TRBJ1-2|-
TGTGCCAGCAGTTTTTTGGACAGGGCAAACTATGGCTACACCTTC
CASSFLDRANYGYTF
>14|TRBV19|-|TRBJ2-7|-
TGTGCCAGTAGTACGACTAGGGGCCCCTACGAGCAGTACTTC
CASSTTRGPYEQYF